This TCR beta chain was retrieved from a study of blood T cell repertoires in COVID-19. Across the whole study: COVID-19 samples, acute and convalescent, were from the United States, Italy and Spain. From T cells, B-cell-depleted T cells, or PBMCs came the material, which was cDNA or gDNA.

Authors' data handling: Amplifying reference gene primers gave estimates of nucleated cell counts. The repertoire was sequenced with immunoSEQ multiplex PCR; TCRdb's copy has only in-frame clones and lacks some. From that table come the V and J calls and clone size; the DNA was used to work out D and trimming. The sample includes roughly 190,000 clones, 85% to 95% of them seen just once. Seattle researchers signed up patients amid active infection and tracked them longitudinally. Trimming shortened V by 4 bases and J by 2 bases, and 8 bases separated the two germline ends. This CDR3 has 13 residues. Germline V CDR1 and CDR2: SGHAT, FQNNGV.

The TCR originated in a man younger than 45 with COVID-19, enrolled during active disease. Sequenced input: peripheral blood. V gene TRBV11-2 combines with J gene TRBJ2-5; D gene unclear. The CDR3, as DNA: TGTGCCAGCAGCTCCGGGTGGCAAGAGACCCAGTACTTC. Translation: CASSSGWQETQYF.